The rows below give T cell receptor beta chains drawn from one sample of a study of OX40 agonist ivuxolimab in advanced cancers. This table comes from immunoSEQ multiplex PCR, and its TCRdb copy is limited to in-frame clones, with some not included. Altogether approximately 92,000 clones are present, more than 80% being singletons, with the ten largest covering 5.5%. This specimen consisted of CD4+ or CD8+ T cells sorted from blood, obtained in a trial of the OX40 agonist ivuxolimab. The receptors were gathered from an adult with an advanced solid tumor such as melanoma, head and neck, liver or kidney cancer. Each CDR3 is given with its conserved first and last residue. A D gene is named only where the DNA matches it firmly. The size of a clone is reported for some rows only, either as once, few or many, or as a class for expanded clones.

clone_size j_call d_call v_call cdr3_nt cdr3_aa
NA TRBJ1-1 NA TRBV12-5 TGTGCTAGTGGTTTGCCCCAGAACACTGAAGCTTTCTTT CASGLPQNTEAFF
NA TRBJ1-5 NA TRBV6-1 TGTGCCAGCAGTGTCGACAGGTGGAATAGCAATCAGCCCCAGCATTTT CASSVDRWNSNQPQHF
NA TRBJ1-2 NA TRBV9 TGTGCCAGCAGCGTAGACGTGAGGGGCGCTCATTATGGCTACACCTTC CASSVDVRGAHYGYTF
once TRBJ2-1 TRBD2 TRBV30 TGTGCCTGGATGCGGGGGGCGTACAATGAGCAGTTCTTC CAWMRGAYNEQFF
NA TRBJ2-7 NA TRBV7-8 TGTGCCAGCAGCCTAACCTACGAGCAGTACTTC CASSLTYEQYF
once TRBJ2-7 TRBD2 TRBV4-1 TGCGCCAGCAGCCAACCCCCTGGGAGCGGGAGGTCCTACGAGCAGTACTTC CASSQPPGSGRSYEQYF
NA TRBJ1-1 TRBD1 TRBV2 TGTGCCGGCCTAGACAGGGCGAACACTGAAGCTTTCTTT CAGLDRANTEAFF
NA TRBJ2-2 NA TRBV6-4 TGTGCCAGCAGTGCCTCGGGTAGACAGTCGCTTAACACCGGGGAGCTGTTTTTT CASSASGRQSLNTGELFF
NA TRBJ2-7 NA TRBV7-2 TGTGCCAGCAGCCCTTCCTACGAGCAGTACTTC CASSPSYEQYF
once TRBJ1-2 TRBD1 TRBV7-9 TGTGCCAGCAGCGACGGGACAGGGGGCGCGATGTTGAATGGCTACACCTTC CASSDGTGGAMLNGYTF
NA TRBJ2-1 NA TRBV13 TGTGCCAGCAGCGGCCGACTAGAGTCCTACAATGAGCAGTTCTTC CASSGRLESYNEQFF
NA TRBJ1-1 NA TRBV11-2 TGTGCCAGCAGCTTAGAAGGGACGGTCACTGAAGCTTTCTTT CASSLEGTVTEAFF
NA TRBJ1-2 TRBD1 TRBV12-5 TGTGCTAGTGGATGGACAGGGGCCCCTAACTATGGCTACACCTTC CASGWTGAPNYGYTF
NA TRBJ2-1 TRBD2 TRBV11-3 TGTGCCAGCAGCTTAACCCAGGGACTAGCGGAATACAATGAGCAGTTCTTC CASSLTQGLAEYNEQFF
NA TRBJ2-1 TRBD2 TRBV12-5 TGTGCTAGTGGTTTGGACAGGGCTAGCGGGGGGGCTAATGAGCAGTTCTTC CASGLDRASGGANEQFF
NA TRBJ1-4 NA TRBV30 TGTGCCTGGAGACCACGAGGGGCAACTAATGAAAAACTGTTTTTT CAWRPRGATNEKLFF
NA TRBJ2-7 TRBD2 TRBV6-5 TGTGCCAGCAGCAGACTAGCGGGAGTCCACGAGCAGTACTTC CASSRLAGVHEQYF
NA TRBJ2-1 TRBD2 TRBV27 TGTGCCAGCAGTTGGTCGAGCGGGAGGGGTAATGAGCAGTTCTTC CASSWSSGRGNEQFF
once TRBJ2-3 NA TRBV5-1 TGCGCCAGCACCTTGGTTGAGGCCGCACCAGATACGCAGTATTTT CASTLVEAAPDTQYF
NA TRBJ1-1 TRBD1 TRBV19 TGTGCCAGCACGGTCCTGGGACAGGGGAACACTGAAGCTTTCTTT CASTVLGQGNTEAFF
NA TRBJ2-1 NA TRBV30 TGTGCCTGGGGGGGCTCCTACAATGAGCAGTTCTTC CAWGGSYNEQFF
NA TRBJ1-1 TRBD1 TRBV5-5 TGTGCCAGCAGCTTTGGAACAGGGGCGGTGAACACTGAAGCTTTCTTT CASSFGTGAVNTEAFF
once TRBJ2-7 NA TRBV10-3 TGTGCCATCAGTGAGTTCAAAGGAACCTACGAGCAGTACTTC CAISEFKGTYEQYF
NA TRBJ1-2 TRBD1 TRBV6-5 TGTGCCAGCAGCTCGGACAGGGCGTACTATGGCTACACCTTC CASSSDRAYYGYTF
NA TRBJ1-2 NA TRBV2 TGTGCCAGCGATCTAGGACCCAACTATGGCTACACCTTC CASDLGPNYGYTF
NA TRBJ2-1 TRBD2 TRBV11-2 TGTGCCAGCAGCTTAGGGAGCGGGGCCCAGTACAATGAGCAGTTCTTC CASSLGSGAQYNEQFF
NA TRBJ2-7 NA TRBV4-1 TGCGCCAGCAGCAGGGGGGGACCGGGGAGGTACGAGCAGTACTTC CASSRGGPGRYEQYF
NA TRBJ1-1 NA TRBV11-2 TGTGCCAGCAGCTTAGGGGTCCGAATGAACACTGAAGCTTTCTTT CASSLGVRMNTEAFF
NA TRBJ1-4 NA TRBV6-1 TGTGCCAGCAGACTTTCGGCAGGGGCTAATGAAAAACTGTTTTTT CASRLSAGANEKLFF
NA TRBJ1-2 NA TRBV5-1 TGCGCCAGCAGCCGACCGGACATCGAGGGCTACACCTTC CASSRPDIEGYTF
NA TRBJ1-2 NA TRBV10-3 TGTGCCATCAGTGGGGAGGGGAATGATGGCTACACCTTC CAISGEGNDGYTF
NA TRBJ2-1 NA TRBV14 TGTGCCAGCAGCCCCGGGGGACATGAGCAGTTCTTC CASSPGGHEQFF
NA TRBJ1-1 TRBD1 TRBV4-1 TGCGCCAGCAGCTGGGGGACAGAGAACACTGAAGCTTTCTTT CASSWGTENTEAFF
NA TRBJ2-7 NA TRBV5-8 TGTGCCAGCAGCCAGCCCTCTTCCGGGCAGTACTTC CASSQPSSGQYF
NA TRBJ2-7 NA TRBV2 TGTGCCAGCAGTGAATCTGGTGACAGAACAACCTACGAGCAGTACTTC CASSESGDRTTYEQYF
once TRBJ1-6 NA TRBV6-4 TGTGCCAGCAGTGTAAAGGCAGACGAGAGCTCCTATAATTCACCCCTCCACTTT CASSVKADESSYNSPLHF
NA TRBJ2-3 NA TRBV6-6 TGTGCCAGCAGCGATTTGGGGCCAGATACGCAGTATTTT CASSDLGPDTQYF
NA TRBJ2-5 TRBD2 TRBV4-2 TGTGCCAGCAGCCAAGCTAGCGGGAGGGAGACCCAGTACTTC CASSQASGRETQYF
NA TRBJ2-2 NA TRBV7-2 TGTGCCAGCAGCTTAGAGGGTTCCAACACCGGGGAGCTGTTTTTT CASSLEGSNTGELFF
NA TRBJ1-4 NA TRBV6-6 TGTGCCAGCAGTTACTCGAAGGGAGCTAATGAAAAACTGTTTTTT CASSYSKGANEKLFF
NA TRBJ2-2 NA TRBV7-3 TGTGCCAGCAGCTTAGCAGCTCCGGGGAGGGAGCTGTTTTTT CASSLAAPGRELFF
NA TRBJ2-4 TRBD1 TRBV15 TGTGCCACCAGCGGAGCTTTGGCAGGGGGTAGGAACATTCAGTACTTC CATSGALAGGRNIQYF
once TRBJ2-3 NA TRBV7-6 TGTGCCAGCAGCTTCGACCCCGATACGCAGTATTTT CASSFDPDTQYF
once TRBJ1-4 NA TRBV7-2 TGTGCCAGCAGCTTACGGGTCCGGGGAACTAATGAAAAACTGTTTTTT CASSLRVRGTNEKLFF
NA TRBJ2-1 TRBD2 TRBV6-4 TGTGCCAGTAGTCCTAGACTAGCGGGAGCGGGTGAGCAGTTCTTC CASSPRLAGAGEQFF
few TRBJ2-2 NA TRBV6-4 TGTGCCAGCAGCGTCTCTAGCACCGGGGAGCTGTTTTTT CASSVSSTGELFF
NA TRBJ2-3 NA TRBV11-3 TGTGCCAGCAGCTTAGCAGGGAACACAGATACGCAGTATTTT CASSLAGNTDTQYF
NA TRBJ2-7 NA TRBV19 TGTGCCAGTAGCCGGGACATAAACTACGAGCAGTACTTC CASSRDINYEQYF
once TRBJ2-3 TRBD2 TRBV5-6 TGTGCCAGCAGCTTCCTGGCTAGCGGGAGTGGCACAGATACGCAGTATTTT CASSFLASGSGTDTQYF
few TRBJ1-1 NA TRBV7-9 TGTGCCAGCAGCTTAGACGCCAGGCAGAACACTGAAGCTTTCTTT CASSLDARQNTEAFF
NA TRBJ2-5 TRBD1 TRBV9 TGTGCCAGCAGCCCAGGGACAGGTCAAGAGACCCAGTACTTC CASSPGTGQETQYF
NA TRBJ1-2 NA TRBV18 TGTGCCAGCTCACCCCCCTTTACATCGAATTATGGCTACACCTTC CASSPPFTSNYGYTF
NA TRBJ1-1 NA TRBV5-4 TGTGCCAGCAGCTTGGCCGGGCGGAACACTGAAGCTTTCTTT CASSLAGRNTEAFF
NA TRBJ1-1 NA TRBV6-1 TGTGCCAGCAGTGTGTCGCAAACCATGAACACTGAAGCTTTCTTT CASSVSQTMNTEAFF
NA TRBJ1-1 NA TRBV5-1 TGCGCCAGCAGTTATAAACAGGGATTGAACACTGAAGCTTTCTTT CASSYKQGLNTEAFF
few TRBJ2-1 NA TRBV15 TGTGCCACCAGCAGGGGGCTGGAAATGAGAAATGAGCAGTTCTTC CATSRGLEMRNEQFF
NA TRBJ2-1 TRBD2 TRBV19 TGTGCCAGTAGCCCGGCTAGCGGGAGGGTTTCATACAATGAGCAGTTCTTC CASSPASGRVSYNEQFF
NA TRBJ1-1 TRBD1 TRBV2 TGTGCCAGCAAGGGGGGACAGGGTTTCGTCACTGAAGCTTTCTTT CASKGGQGFVTEAFF
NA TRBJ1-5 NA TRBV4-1 TGCGCCAGCAGCCAAGAATGGGGGATGGGAAGCAATCAGCCCCAGCATTTT CASSQEWGMGSNQPQHF
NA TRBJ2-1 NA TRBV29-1 TGCAGCGTTACTGAGTACTCCTACAATGAGCAGTTCTTC CSVTEYSYNEQFF